Listed here are 24 T cell receptor beta chains from one sample, sequenced in a study of blood T cell repertoires in COVID-19. Generated by immunoSEQ multiplex PCR, the TCRdb table keeps only in-frame clones and is missing some. This sample yields 300,000 to 400,000 clones, of which roughly 90% are seen a single time; less than 3.5% belongs to the top ten. Sequencing input: peripheral blood. Receptor source: a young woman with COVID-19, enrolled during active disease.

This sequence joins TRBV2 and TRBJ2-2; 11 bases are shared with TRBD2. The ends lost 4 bases at V and 3 bases at J; junction bases unmatched: 7. The CDR3 is 17 amino acids. Germline CDR1 and CDR2: SNHLY and FYNNEI. CDR3 DNA: TGTGCCAGCAGTGGGCCTAGCGGGAGGTACTACACCGGGGAGCTGTTTTTT. This sequence encodes CASSGPSGRYYTGELFF.

The rearrangement uses TRBV27 and TRBJ2-1; TRBD2 is a possible D gene (6 bases). Germline CDR1 reads MNHEY; CDR2 reads SMNVEV (reference sequence). There are 14 residues in the CDR3. V was trimmed by 3 bases and J by 5 bases, leaving 11 bases between them. The CDR3 protein is CASSLGGLHNEQFF. The CDR3 nucleotides are TGTGCCAGCAGTTTGGGGGGACTTCACAATGAGCAGTTCTTC.

This clone was detected once. This sequence may be a read error, since a much larger clone differs from it by one base. At the DNA level, this CDR3 is encoded by other sequences in the same sample as well. This chain connects TRBV3-1 (or the pseudogene TRBV3-2) to TRBJ1-5, with D perhaps matching TRBD1 (5 bases). Looked up from germline, CDR1 is LGHDT and CDR2 is YNNKEL (reference sequence). The V end lost 1 base, the J end lost 5 bases, and 6 bases lay between the germline ends. The length of the CDR3 is 13 residues. As DNA, the CDR3 is TGTGCCAGCAGCCAAGGGGGGGATCAGCCCCAGCATTTT. This encodes CASSQGGDQPQHF.

This clone has a single count. The chain uses TRBV10-3 and TRBJ2-2; 7 positions match TRBD1. This CDR3 spans 14 amino acids. Per the germline V gene, CDR1 is ENHRY and CDR2 is SYGVKD. V shed 8 bases and J 0 bases; nucleotides not matched to a gene: 3. CDR3 sequence: CAIPTGTNTGELFF. The DNA for the CDR3 is TGTGCCATCCCGACAGGGACGAACACCGGGGAGCTGTTTTTT.

V usage is TRBV6-5 and J usage is TRBJ1-5; no definite D call. This CDR3 contains 15 residues. Germline V CDR1 and CDR2: MNHEY, SVGAGI. V was trimmed by 6 bases and J by 6 bases, leaving 18 bases between them. CDR3 sequence reads: CASSSLGGVGQPQHF. In DNA form, the CDR3 reads TGTGCCAGCAGCTCCCTTGGTGGTGTCGGTCAGCCCCAGCATTTT.

The chain joins TRBV30 to TRBJ1-5, with a weak D call TRBD1 (6 bases). This CDR3 region has 15 residues. CDR1 and CDR2 from the germline V gene are GTSNPN and SVGIG (reference sequence). Trimming shortened V by 3 bases and J by 0 bases, and 12 bases separated the two germline ends. The CDR3 loop is CAWSKDSNSNQPQHF. CDR3 in DNA: TGTGCCTGGAGCAAGGACAGCAATAGCAATCAGCCCCAGCATTTT.

The J gene is TRBJ1-1, the V gene TRBV2, with TRBD1 matching over 9 bases. V lost 4 bases and J lost 5; bases outside the gene matches: 5. From germline, CDR1 is SNHLY and CDR2 FYNNEI. There are 14 residues in the CDR3. CDR3 sequence: CASSVRTGETEAFF. The CDR3 bases are TGTGCCAGCAGTGTCCGGACAGGGGAAACTGAAGCTTTCTTT.

This rearrangement joins TRBV5-6 to TRBJ2-3, with TRBD2 identical over 13 bases. Germline V lookup: CDR1 SGHDT, CDR2 YYEEEE. CDR3 length: 17 amino acids. Germline trimming cut 4 bases from V and 3 bases from J; bases unmatched to any gene: 8. In nucleotides, the CDR3 is TGTGCCAGCAGCCGAGGACTAGCGGGAGTTGCGACAGATACGCAGTATTTT. Its protein is CASSRGLAGVATDTQYF.

V is TRBV5-1 and J is TRBJ2-1; 9 bases line up with TRBD2. V was pared by 2 bases and J by 4 bases, with 4 bases of the junction left unmatched. From germline, CDR1 is SGHRS and CDR2 YFSETQ. The CDR3 has 15 amino acids. CDR3 loop: CASSLLAGAYNEQFF. The CDR3 nucleotides read TGCGCCAGCAGCTTATTAGCGGGGGCTTACAATGAGCAGTTCTTC.

The V call is TRBV24-1, the J call TRBJ2-7; TRBD2 is a possible D gene (5 bases). Germline CDR1 reads KGHDR; CDR2 reads SFDVKD. The CDR3 is made up of 14 amino acids. Trimming pared 4 bases from V and 2 bases from J, leaving 11 bases between. The CDR3, as DNA: TGTGCCACCAGTGAACGGGGTCTGACCTACGAGCAGTACTTC. It specifies CATSERGLTYEQYF.

This clone was recorded a few times. V and J are TRBV27 and TRBJ1-1; possibly TRBD1 for D (6 bases). CDR3 length equals 18 residues. Germline V gene data show CDR1 as MNHEY and CDR2 as SMNVEV (reference sequence). V lost 8 bases and J lost 1, with 26 bases in between. CDR3 DNA sequence: TGTGCCAGCCGATCGTCAACAGGGTGGGGGGGAAAGAACACTGAAGCTTTCTTT. Translating gives CASRSSTGWGGKNTEAFF.

The chain employs TRBV19 and TRBJ2-5; D gene ambiguous. This CDR3 region has 14 residues. V was clipped by 5 bases and J by 1 base, with 11 bases between them. The germline CDR1 and CDR2 sequences are LNHDA and SQIVND (reference sequence). CDR3 loop: CASSPLPIQETQYF. The CDR3, as DNA: TGTGCCAGTAGTCCCCTCCCTATCCAAGAGACCCAGTACTTC.

V gene TRBV28 combines with J gene TRBJ2-7, with 10 bases that match TRBD1. The CDR3 runs 14 residues. Trimming took 7 bases from V and 4 from J; bases not matched to a gene: 7. Germline assignment: CDR1 MDHEN and CDR2 SYDVKM. The CDR3: CASNRAGQGYEQYF. CDR3 nucleotides: TGTGCCAGCAACCGGGCGGGACAGGGGTACGAGCAGTACTTC.

V usage is TRBV10-2 and J usage is TRBJ2-1, with TRBD2 matching 7 bases. The germline CDR1 and CDR2 sequences are WSHSY and SAAADI. This CDR3 comprises 15 residues. J was trimmed by 3 bases and V by 4 bases; bases with no gene match: 6. The CDR3, as DNA: TGCGCCAGCAGTGGCGGAGCGGGACTCTACAATGAGCAGTTCTTC. Encoded protein: CASSGGAGLYNEQFF.

The V gene is TRBV7-9, the J gene TRBJ2-7; TRBD1 is a possible D gene (6 bases). CDR3 size: 14 residues. V was trimmed by 5 bases and J by 2 bases, leaving 13 bases between them. Looked up from germline, CDR1 is SEHNR and CDR2 is FQNEAQ (reference sequence). The CDR3 nucleotides read TGTGCCAGCAGCCAGGGGACCGGGCCCTACGAGCAGTACTTC. This sequence encodes CASSQGTGPYEQYF.

This chain uses TRBV30 with TRBJ1-1; 8 nucleotides match TRBD1. The ends lost 4 bases at V and 0 bases at J; junction bases unmatched: 16. There are 18 residues in the CDR3. CDR1 and CDR2 from the germline V gene are GTSNPN and SVGIG (reference sequence). The CDR3 here is CAWKGPRTGNSMNTEAFF. CDR3 in DNA: TGTGCCTGGAAGGGGCCCCGGACAGGGAATAGTATGAACACTGAAGCTTTCTTT.

To note about this clone: The sample contains more than one DNA sequence encoding this CDR3. The chain joins TRBV7-9 to TRBJ2-2, with 9 bases that match TRBD1. V lost 6 bases to trimming and J lost 1 base; unmatched junction nucleotides: 6. This CDR3 has 16 amino acids. Germline V gives CDR1 SEHNR, CDR2 FQNEAQ (reference sequence). The CDR3 sequence: CASSLPGQGNTGELFF. CDR3 sequence (DNA): TGTGCCAGCAGTTTGCCGGGACAGGGGAACACCGGGGAGCTGTTTTTT.

V gene TRBV6-1 combines with J gene TRBJ1-1; 12 nucleotides match TRBD1. The CDR3 covers 18 residues. Germline V lookup: CDR1 MNHNS, CDR2 SASEGT. J was trimmed by 0 bases and V by 1 base; bases with no gene match: 6. The CDR3 DNA sequence: TGTGCCAGCAGTGAAGGGGACAGGGGGCGTGCTCTGAACACTGAAGCTTTCTTT. Translated, it gives CASSEGDRGRALNTEAFF.

This rearrangement joins TRBV30 to TRBJ1-4; D ambiguous. V was cut by 2 bases and J by 8 bases, with 12 bases left in between. From germline, CDR1 is GTSNPN and CDR2 SVGIG (reference sequence). The CDR3 runs 13 residues. The CDR3 spells CAWSSGRSEKLFF. CDR3 coding DNA: TGTGCCTGGAGTTCGGGGAGGAGCGAAAAACTGTTTTTT.

The rearrangement links TRBV12-3 or TRBV12-4 to TRBJ1-2; D remains unclear. The CDR3 is 12 amino acids. Trimming removed 7 bases at V and 6 bases at J, with 12 bases between. CDR3 in amino acids: CASNQRGNGYTF. CDR3 DNA sequence: TGTGCCAGCAACCAGAGAGGGAATGGCTACACCTTC.

The gene calls are TRBV5-6 and TRBJ2-1; 8 bases agree with TRBD2. There are 15 residues in the CDR3. Germline V CDR1 and CDR2: SGHDT, YYEEEE. V gave up 2 bases and J gave up 5 bases; unmatched junction bases: 6. The CDR3 DNA follows: TGTGCCAGCAGCTTTGCACTAGCGGCCAACAATGAGCAGTTCTTC. This codes for CASSFALAANNEQFF.

The chain joins TRBV4-1 to TRBJ1-2; the D is unclear. Germline-derived CDR1 and CDR2 are MGHRA and YSYEKL. The V end was cut by 0 bases, the J end by 2 bases, with 7 bases between. The CDR3 is 14 amino acids. The CDR3 loop is CASSQERGNYGYTF. CDR3 nucleotides: TGCGCCAGCAGCCAAGAGCGGGGAAACTATGGCTACACCTTC.

The V and J genes are TRBV6-5 and TRBJ2-7; weak D call: TRBD1 (5 bases). V gave up 4 bases and J gave up 4 bases, with 14 bases separating them. CDR3 size: 14 residues. CDR1 is MNHEY and CDR2 is SVGAGI in the germline V gene. The CDR3 DNA follows: TGTGCCAGCAGTTTGCACAGGACACATTACGAGCAGTACTTC. Its protein is CASSLHRTHYEQYF.

This chain links TRBV5-1 with TRBJ2-7, with 9 nucleotides matching TRBD1. Trimming took 2 bases from V and 6 from J; bases not matched to a gene: 12. From germline, CDR1 is SGHRS and CDR2 YFSETQ. This CDR3 is 16 amino acids long. The CDR3 nucleotides read TGCGCCAGCAGCTTCGAACAGGGGGCGCGGGTTGCCGAGCAGTACTTC. It encodes CASSFEQGARVAEQYF.